This paragraph covers one T cell receptor beta chain sequence. The antigen remains undetermined. The record originates from a study of T-cell memory formation after mild COVID-19. Study-wide background: TCR clusters were largely donor specific. Broader study findings: The CD4+ clones that contracted clustered mainly within CM and EM, and the CD8+ clones concentrated in EMRA. Pre-infection memory showed some responding clones, and this suggested that cross-reactive memory joined.

The V gene's germline CDR1 is SGHNT and CDR2 YYREEE (reference sequence). The junction had 8 bases not matched to a gene; V was cut back by 4 bases and J by 8 bases. The CDR3 is made up of 14 amino acids. TCRdb reprocessed the 5' RACE reads via MiXCR and lists one record per CDR3 protein. The sample has 400,000 or so distinct CDR3 sequences; around 20% are singletons. The sequence was obtained from an adult woman who had mild COVID-19 (a few samples of this study predate the infection). Cell type and time point are not known. The specimen was PBMCs or a T cell subset sorted from them (not recorded which). The chain has TRBV5-4 and TRBJ2-1, with TRBD1 matching 8 bases. The CDR3 bases are TGTGCCAGCAGCACGGACAGGGTTTTTGATGAGCAGTTCTTC. Protein: CASSTDRVFDEQFF.